The rows below give T cell receptor beta chains drawn from one sample of a study of T cell changes during pregnancy in multiple sclerosis. The data were produced by immunoSEQ multiplex PCR, yet TCRdb's version contains in-frame clones alone and is incomplete. Among about 59,000 clones listed, roughly 90% were seen once. The sequences come from peripheral blood, collected in the third trimester of pregnancy. These TCRs come from a female donor in good health, enrolled as a control in a pregnancy study. The CDR3 runs from the conserved cysteine through the conserved F or W.

CDR3 protein	J gene	V gene
CASSGPGSFPTYNSPLHF	TRBJ1-6	TRBV6-1
CASSMALPGAVETQYF	TRBJ2-5	TRBV19
CASSLGDRARTGELFF	TRBJ2-2	TRBV5-1
CASSLYSNEKLFF	TRBJ1-4	TRBV5-1
CSVEVLAGGHYGYTF	TRBJ1-2	TRBV29-1
CASSPRTGAGETQYF	TRBJ2-5	TRBV7-2
CASSLKGQGIYEQYF	TRBJ2-7	TRBV5-4
CASSLIAGGEQYF	TRBJ2-7	TRBV7-8
CASSYSNRAGNTIYF	TRBJ1-3	TRBV6-6
CASSLRSGTNYGYTF	TRBJ1-2	TRBV4-1
CASSLAYEPRDSPYEQYF	TRBJ2-7	TRBV7-2
CASRFQQGLSEAFF	TRBJ1-1	TRBV7-2